The rows below give T cell receptor beta chains drawn from one sample of a study of blood T cell repertoires in COVID-19. Only in-frame clones appear in the TCRdb table, and some are missing; sequencing was by immunoSEQ multiplex PCR. Here the sample spans about 230,000 clones, around 83% being singletons. Material: peripheral blood. The receptor source for this set is a man aged 35 to 55 with acute or convalescent COVID-19. Both conserved end residues are part of each CDR3. The D gene is left open where the match is weak. Where a row states a size, it is once, few, many or the class of an expanded clone; other rows omit it.

D	V	size	J	DNA	CDR3
NA	TRBV7-2	NA	TRBJ1-4	TGTGCCAGCAGCCCGGGATCTTTTAATGAAAAACTGTTTTTT	CASSPGSFNEKLFF
NA	TRBV13	NA	TRBJ2-6	TGTGCCAGCAGCGAACGAACGGGCTCTGGGGCCAACGTCCTGACTTTC	CASSERTGSGANVLTF
NA	TRBV6-1	NA	TRBJ1-3	TGTGCCAGCAGTGAGACAACTGGAAACACCATATATTTT	CASSETTGNTIYF
NA	TRBV19	NA	TRBJ1-1	TGTGCCAGTAGTATGGGACAGAACACTGAAGCTTTCTTT	CASSMGQNTEAFF
TRBD1	TRBV6-5	once	TRBJ1-1	TGTGCCAGCAGCCACAGGGGATTCACTGAAGCTTTCTTT	CASSHRGFTEAFF
NA	TRBV5-5	few	TRBJ1-6	TGTGCCAGCAGCTCCGTCCCTACAGGGACGGGATCCTATAATTCACCCCTCCACTTT	CASSSVPTGTGSYNSPLHF
NA	TRBV12-2	NA	TRBJ2-2	TGTGCAAGTCGCTTATCGCTGGGGAGCACCGGGGAGCTGTTTTTT	CASRLSLGSTGELFF
TRBD1	TRBV5-1	few	TRBJ2-4	TGCGCCAGCAGCTCAGTCTCCGGGACAGGGGGCGTGGACATTCAGTACTTC	CASSSVSGTGGVDIQYF
NA	TRBV7-8	NA	TRBJ2-2	TGTGCCAGCAGCTTAGTATGGACAGAGAACACCGGGGAGCTGTTTTTT	CASSLVWTENTGELFF
NA	TRBV6-5	NA	TRBJ2-1	TGTGCCAGCAGGGGTGAACTGGGGAGCAATGAGCAGTTCTTC	CASRGELGSNEQFF
TRBD1	TRBV25-1	NA	TRBJ1-6	TGTGCCAGCAGTGAATTCGACAGGGGGCGTCTTAATTCACCCCTCCACTTT	CASSEFDRGRLNSPLHF
NA	TRBV7-9	NA	TRBJ2-1	TGTGCCAGCAGCTTAGGTTTGGCAGTCGATGAGCAGTTCTTC	CASSLGLAVDEQFF
NA	TRBV6-5	NA	TRBJ1-2	TGTGCCAGCAGTTACGCTGCAGGGAAGGATGGCTACACCTTC	CASSYAAGKDGYTF
TRBD1	TRBV6-5	once	TRBJ2-5	TGTGCCAGCAGCCGAACCGGGACAGGGTACGAGACCCAGTACTTC	CASSRTGTGYETQYF
NA	TRBV20-1	NA	TRBJ2-2	TGCAGTGCTAGTGGTCGCACTCACACCGGGGAGCTGTTTTTT	CSASGRTHTGELFF
TRBD2	TRBV10-3	NA	TRBJ2-1	TGTGCCATCAGCGGCCCGGGGGGGGGTGAGCAGTTCTTC	CAISGPGGGEQFF
TRBD1	TRBV3-1/TRBV3-2	NA	TRBJ1-6	TGTGCCAGCAGCCAAGATCAACAGGGGAACAATTCACCCCTCCACTTT	CASSQDQQGNNSPLHF
NA	TRBV19	NA	TRBJ2-7	TGTGCCAGTAGTTCATACACAGACTCCTACGAGCAGTACTTC	CASSSYTDSYEQYF
TRBD1	TRBV4-1	few	TRBJ2-1	TGCGCCAGCAGCCCTGGACAGGGCTACAATGAGCAGTTCTTC	CASSPGQGYNEQFF
NA	TRBV19	NA	TRBJ2-4	TGTGCCAGTAGTATCGGGGGACTGCAAGCCAAAAACATTCAGTACTTC	CASSIGGLQAKNIQYF
TRBD1	TRBV7-3	once	TRBJ1-1	TGTGCCAGCAGCTTAAAACAGGGGGCGCAAGCTTTCTTT	CASSLKQGAQAFF
NA	TRBV18	NA	TRBJ2-3	TGTGCCAGCTCAGTCACAGAGACAGATACGCAGTATTTT	CASSVTETDTQYF
NA	TRBV29-1	NA	TRBJ2-7	TGCAGCGTTGAGGGAGTCGGGGACGAGCAGTACTTC	CSVEGVGDEQYF
TRBD1	TRBV6-4	NA	TRBJ1-2	TGTGCCAGCAGTCGGGACAGGGGAGAAGCTAACTATGGCTACACCTTC	CASSRDRGEANYGYTF
NA	TRBV11-1	few	TRBJ1-2	TGTGCCAGCAGCCCTAATCTTAACTATGGCTACACCTTC	CASSPNLNYGYTF
NA	TRBV4-2	NA	TRBJ1-5	TGTGCCAGCAGCCAAGATGAGGGATCCCATCAGCCCCAGCATTTT	CASSQDEGSHQPQHF
TRBD1	TRBV7-2	few	TRBJ1-3	TGTGCCAGCAGCTTATCCCCCGGGACAGCTGGAAACACCATATATTTT	CASSLSPGTAGNTIYF
NA	TRBV10-1	NA	TRBJ1-2	TGCGCCAGGGAGACAGCAGCCTATGGCTACACCTTC	CARETAAYGYTF
NA	TRBV19	NA	TRBJ2-4	TGTGCCAGTAGTATCCGGGGGGCCAAAAACATTCAGTACTTC	CASSIRGAKNIQYF
TRBD1	TRBV7-8	NA	TRBJ1-2	TGTGCCAGCAGCTTAGGGGCGGCGGGACAGGGAGGCTACACCTTC	CASSLGAAGQGGYTF